A single sample gave rise to the 25 T cell receptor beta chains below, sequenced in a study of chemoradiotherapy in HPV16-positive cancers. Sequencing was performed with immunoSEQ multiplex PCR; in TCRdb, only in-frame clones are kept and a portion is missing. The sample carries roughly 20,000 clones, over 65% recorded once. Sequencing used blood, obtained from a patient who underwent chemoradiotherapy. These receptors were taken from a human donor with HPV-associated anogenital cancer.

The V call is TRBV10-1, the J call TRBJ1-5; maybe TRBD1 (6 bases). Germline CDR1 WNHNN, CDR2 SYGVQD (reference sequence). V was shortened by 8 bases and J by 4 bases, with 15 bases between the two germline ends. This CDR3 is 14 amino acids long. The chain's CDR3 is CASGRGVLNQPQHF. CDR3 DNA sequence: TGCGCCAGCGGCAGGGGTGTCTTAAATCAGCCCCAGCATTTT.

DNA for the CDR3: TGCAGCGTGGACCTAGGGGGGGCGGACACTGAAGCTTTCTTT. The encoded protein is CSVDLGGADTEAFF. The chain is built from TRBV29-1 and TRBJ1-1; a weak D match, TRBD1 (6 bases). This CDR3 is 14 amino acids long. V lost 6 bases and J 3 bases, leaving 17 bases between the germline ends. Germline V CDR1 and CDR2: SQVTM, ANQGSEA.

Concerning this clone itself: Mismatch with germline at one junction end may stem from a read error. The chain uses TRBV7-9 and TRBJ1-1; D uncertain. CDR1 and CDR2 (germline): SEHNR, FQNEAQ (reference sequence). The CDR3 has 13 amino acids. Written as DNA, the CDR3 is TGTGCCAGCAGCTTATTGGGGAACGCTGAAGCTTTCTTT. Translating gives CASSLLGNAEAFF.

This clone appeared a few times. The genes are TRBV27 and TRBJ1-1; a possible D gene is TRBD1 (5 bases). CDR3 length: 15 residues. Trimming pared 6 bases from V and 7 bases from J, leaving 21 bases between. From germline, CDR1 is MNHEY and CDR2 SMNVEV (reference sequence). The DNA of the CDR3 is TGTGCCAGCAGCCACCCCCCAAAGGGGATTCGTGAAGCTTTCTTT. Translated: CASSHPPKGIREAFF.

The rearrangement joins TRBV4-2 to TRBJ2-5; D could derive from TRBD1 or TRBD2 (5 bases each). Per germline, CDR1 LGHNA and CDR2 YNFKEQ. This CDR3 has 14 amino acids. The ends were cut back, 3 bases at V and 5 bases at J, with 13 bases in the middle. The CDR3: CASSHVGTGETQYF. In DNA, the CDR3 is TGTGCCAGCAGCCACGTAGGGACGGGGGAGACCCAGTACTTC.

The rearrangement uses TRBV10-3 and TRBJ2-7; possible D gene TRBD1, 5 bases. Trimming took off 3 bases at V and 4 bases at J, with 10 bases between the two ends. This CDR3 spans 13 amino acids. The germline CDR1 and CDR2 sequences are ENHRY and SYGVKD. This chain's CDR3 is CAISEEDKYEQYF. CDR3 nucleotide sequence: TGTGCCATCAGTGAAGAGGACAAATACGAGCAGTACTTC.

This clone was seen only once. This CDR3 is CASSPSDRDTQYF. The CDR3 bases are TGTGCCAGCAGCCCCTCGGACAGGGATACGCAGTATTTT. The chain employs TRBV7-9 and TRBJ2-3, with TRBD1 matching 7 bases. The CDR3 spans 13 residues. The trim removed 5 bases at V and 6 bases at J, leaving 5 bases unmatched. CDR1 and CDR2 (germline): SEHNR, FQNEAQ (reference sequence).

This sequence joins TRBV7-9 and TRBJ1-2; D not resolved. The CDR3 has 14 residues. Germline V CDR1 and CDR2: SEHNR, FQNEAQ (reference sequence). Deletions cut 1 base from V and 6 bases from J, with 12 bases between. CDR3 amino acids: CASSLDSGSHGYTF. CDR3 nucleotide sequence: TGTGCCAGCAGCTTAGATAGTGGGAGCCATGGCTACACCTTC.

The rearrangement joins TRBV2 to TRBJ2-1, with unresolved D. The CDR3 is 13 amino acids. CDR1 and CDR2 from the germline V gene are SNHLY and FYNNEI. V was trimmed by 0 bases and J by 7 bases, leaving 7 bases between them. CDR3 DNA sequence: TGTGCCAGCAGTGAAGCCCCTCAAAATGAGCAGTTCTTC. This translates into CASSEAPQNEQFF.

CDR3 in amino acids: CSVETSGGTYEQYF. In DNA, the CDR3 is TGCAGCGTTGAGACTAGCGGGGGGACCTACGAGCAGTACTTC. The chain is built from TRBV29-1 and TRBJ2-7, with 13 nucleotides matching TRBD2. This CDR3 contains 14 residues. Germline CDR1 SQVTM, CDR2 ANQGSEA. The trim removed 3 bases at V and 2 bases at J, leaving 1 base unmatched.

This clone has just a few counts. V and J are TRBV6-5 and TRBJ1-2; 7 positions agree with TRBD1. CDR1 is MNHEY and CDR2 is SVGAGI in the germline V gene. There are 13 residues in the CDR3. V trimming: 6 bases; J trimming: 8 bases; junction bases outside the gene matches: 9. CDR3: CASRSTGEIGYTF. For the CDR3, the DNA is TGTGCCAGCAGGAGTACAGGGGAAATCGGCTACACCTTC.

The chain employs TRBV27 and TRBJ1-5, with 7 bases lining up with TRBD1. The ends lost 5 bases at V and 2 bases at J; junction bases unmatched: 6. CDR1 and CDR2 from the germline V gene are MNHEY and SMNVEV (reference sequence). The length of the CDR3 is 15 residues. The CDR3 nucleotides read TGTGCCAGCAGTCTTAACACAGGGGGCAATCAGCCCCAGCATTTT. Its protein product is CASSLNTGGNQPQHF.

This clone was picked up a small number of times. The chain has TRBV5-4 and TRBJ1-1; TRBD1 is a possible D gene (5 bases). V was cut by 4 bases and J by 1 base, with 5 bases left in between. CDR3 length: 12 amino acids. The germline gives CDR1 SGHNT, CDR2 YYREEE (reference sequence). The CDR3 DNA is TGTGCCAGCAGCAGGGGGAACACTGAAGCTTTCTTT. This encodes CASSRGNTEAFF.

The chain carries TRBV6-5 and TRBJ2-1; 7 nucleotides agree with TRBD2. The CDR3 loop spans 14 amino acids. The germline gives CDR1 MNHEY, CDR2 SVGAGI. V lost 6 bases to trimming and J lost 0 bases; unmatched junction nucleotides: 2. CDR3 in DNA: TGTGCCAGCAGGCGGGGGAGCTCCTACAATGAGCAGTTCTTC. It encodes CASRRGSSYNEQFF.

The chain carries TRBV6-1 and TRBJ1-2; 7 nucleotides match TRBD1. V lost 4 bases and J lost 0; bases outside the gene matches: 5. Germline CDR1 MNHNS, CDR2 SASEGT. CDR3 length: 15 amino acids. CDR3 amino acids: CASSVWDSTNYGYTF. The CDR3 nucleotides are TGTGCCAGCAGTGTTTGGGACAGTACTAACTATGGCTACACCTTC.

This clone was counted a single time. The chain carries TRBV29-1 and TRBJ1-1, with a possible D match to TRBD1 (6 bases). Looked up from germline, CDR1 is SQVTM and CDR2 is ANQGSEA. The V and J ends lost 7 bases and 6 bases respectively, with 9 bases between them. The CDR3 covers 10 residues. DNA of the CDR3: TGCAGCGCTCGACAGGCTGAAGCTTTCTTT. It specifies CSARQAEAFF. Looking up the rest from reference TRBV29-1 and TRBJ1-1 gives the full variable domain: SAVISQKPSRDICQRGTSLTIQCQVDSQVTMMFWYRQQPGQSLTLIATANQGSEATYESGFVIDKFPISRPNLTFSTLTVSNMSPEDSSIYLCSARQAEAFFGQGTRLTVV.

The rearrangement joins TRBV20-1 to TRBJ1-1; D remains ambiguous. The V gene's germline CDR1 is DFQATT and CDR2 SNEGSKA (reference sequence). The CDR3 length is 11 residues. The CDR3 DNA is TGCAGGTCCAGCCTGAACACTGAAGCTTTCTTT. Translated, it gives CRSSLNTEAFF.

The chain is built from TRBV9 and TRBJ2-7; 9 bases are a match to TRBD2. The junction had 7 bases not matched to a gene; V was cut back by 0 bases and J by 3 bases. Per germline, CDR1 SGDLS and CDR2 YYNGEE. The CDR3 extends over 16 amino acids. The CDR3 DNA follows: TGTGCCAGCAGCGTAGCTGACGCGGGGGGGCACTACGAGCAGTACTTC. Translation: CASSVADAGGHYEQYF. Together with reference TRBV9 and TRBJ2-7, the CDR3 gives the full variable domain: DSGVTQTPKHLITATGQRVTLRCSPRSGDLSVYWYQQSLDQGLQFLIQYYNGEERAKGNILERFSAQQFPDLHSELNLSSLELGDSALYFCASSVADAGGHYEQYFGPGTRLTVT.

The chain carries TRBV29-1 and TRBJ1-1, with D tentatively TRBD1 (6 bases). Looked up from germline, CDR1 is SQVTM and CDR2 is ANQGSEA. V was trimmed by 2 bases and J by 0 bases, leaving 10 bases between them. The CDR3 runs 14 residues. CDR3 amino acids: CSVEPGALNTEAFF. CDR3 coding DNA: TGCAGCGTTGAACCAGGGGCTTTGAACACTGAAGCTTTCTTT.

For this clone: Within the sample, other DNA sequences also encode this same CDR3. This chain joins TRBV9 and TRBJ1-1; weak D call: TRBD1 (5 bases). Per germline, CDR1 SGDLS and CDR2 YYNGEE. This CDR3 is built from 13 residues. The V end was cut by 2 bases, the J end by 2 bases, with 7 bases between. CDR3 DNA sequence: TGTGCCAGCAGCGTGACAGCTAACACTGAAGCTTTCTTT. Translating gives CASSVTANTEAFF.

The chain recombines TRBV11-2 with TRBJ2-1; TRBD2 agrees at 12 bases. The J segment lost 4 bases and the V segment lost 5 bases, leaving 9 bases of the junction unmatched. The germline CDR1 and CDR2 sequences are SGHAT and FQNNGV. This CDR3 is 17 amino acids long. CDR3 in DNA: TGTGCCAGCAGCCTCTCTAGCGGGGGGGTTCTATACAATGAGCAGTTCTTC. Residues: CASSLSSGGVLYNEQFF. Drawing the rest from reference TRBV11-2 and TRBJ2-1, the complete variable domain is EAGVAQSPRYKIIEKRQSVAFWCNPISGHATLYWYQQILGQGPKLLIQFQNNGVVDDSQLPKDRFSAERLKGVDSTLKIQPAKLEDSAVYLCASSLSSGGVLYNEQFFGPGTRLTVL.

A remark on this clone: At one end, the junction sequence differs from germline, possibly due to a read error. The chain employs TRBV2 and TRBJ2-5, with D hard to call. CDR1 is SNHLY and CDR2 is FYNNEI in the germline V gene. This CDR3 has 10 amino acids. The CDR3 reads CASREETQYF. As DNA, the CDR3 is TGTGCCAGCAGGGAAGAGACCCAGTACTTC.

V is TRBV7-6 and J is TRBJ1-2; tentatively, D is TRBD1 (5 bases). The CDR3 has 16 residues. Trimming left V 5 bases short and J 2 bases short, with 18 bases between. Germline values: CDR1 SGHVS, CDR2 FNYEAQ. CDR3 DNA sequence: TGTGCCAGCAGCCCCACGTGGGCAGGGCGGAACTATGGCTACACCTTC. Translated: CASSPTWAGRNYGYTF.

V is TRBV28 and J is TRBJ2-1, with a weak D call TRBD1 (7 bases). Germline CDR1 MDHEN, CDR2 SYDVKM. V lost 5 bases and J 9 bases, leaving 20 bases between the germline ends. The CDR3 length is 15 residues. CDR3 coding DNA: TGTGCCAGCAGTGAGACAGGGACTCGCAGGCTTGAGCAGTTCTTC. Translated: CASSETGTRRLEQFF.

The chain uses TRBV5-6 and TRBJ2-3; no definite D call. Germline loops: CDR1 SGHDT, CDR2 YYEEEE. The CDR3 is 12 amino acids. The V gene lost 2 bases and the J gene lost 6 bases, with 7 bases spanning the gap. For the CDR3, the DNA is TGTGCCAGCAGCTTTCCCGGTGATACGCAGTATTTT. This gives the protein CASSFPGDTQYF. The full variable domain, with the rest looked up from reference TRBV5-6 and TRBJ2-3, is DAGVTQSPTHLIKTRGQQVTLRCSPKSGHDTVSWYQQALGQGPQFIFQYYEEEERQRGNFPDRFSGHQFPNYSSELNVNALLLGDSALYLCASSFPGDTQYFGPGTRLTVL.